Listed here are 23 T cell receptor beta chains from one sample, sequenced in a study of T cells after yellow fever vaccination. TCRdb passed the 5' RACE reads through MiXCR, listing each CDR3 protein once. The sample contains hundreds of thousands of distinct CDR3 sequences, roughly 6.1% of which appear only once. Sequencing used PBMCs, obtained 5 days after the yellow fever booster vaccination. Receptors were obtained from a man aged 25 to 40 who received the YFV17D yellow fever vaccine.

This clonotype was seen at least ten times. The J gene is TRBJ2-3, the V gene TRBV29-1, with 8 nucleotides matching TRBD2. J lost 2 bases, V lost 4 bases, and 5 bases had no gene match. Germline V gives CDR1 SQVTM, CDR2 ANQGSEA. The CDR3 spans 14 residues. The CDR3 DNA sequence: TGCAGCGTTGGCCTAGCGGGTCTCACAGATACGCAGTATTTT. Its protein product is CSVGLAGLTDTQYF.

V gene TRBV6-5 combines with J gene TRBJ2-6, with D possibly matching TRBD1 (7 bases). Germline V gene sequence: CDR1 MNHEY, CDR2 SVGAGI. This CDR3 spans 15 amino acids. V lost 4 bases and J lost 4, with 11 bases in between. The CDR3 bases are TGTGCCAGCAGTTCGGAGGGGGCCGGGGCCAACGTCCTGACTTTC. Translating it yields CASSSEGAGANVLTF.

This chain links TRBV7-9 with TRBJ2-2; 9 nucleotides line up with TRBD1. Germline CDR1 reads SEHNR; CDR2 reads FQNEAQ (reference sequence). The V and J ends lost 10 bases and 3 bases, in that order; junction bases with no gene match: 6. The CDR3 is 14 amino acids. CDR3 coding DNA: TGTGCCACCACAGGGGGCCCATACACCGGGGAGCTGTTTTTT. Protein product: CATTGGPYTGELFF.

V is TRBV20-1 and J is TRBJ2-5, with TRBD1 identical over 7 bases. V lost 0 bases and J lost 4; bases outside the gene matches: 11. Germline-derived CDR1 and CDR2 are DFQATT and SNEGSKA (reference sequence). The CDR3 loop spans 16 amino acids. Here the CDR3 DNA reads TGCAGTGCTAGAGAGCTAGGGGGCTCTCCCCCAGAGACCCAGTACTTC. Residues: CSARELGGSPPETQYF.

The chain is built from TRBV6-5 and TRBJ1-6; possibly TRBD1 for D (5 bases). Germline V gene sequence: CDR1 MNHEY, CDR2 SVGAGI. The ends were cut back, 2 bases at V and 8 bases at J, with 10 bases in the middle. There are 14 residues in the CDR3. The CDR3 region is CASSYEGSYSPLHF. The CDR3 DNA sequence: TGTGCCAGCAGTTACGAGGGGTCGTATTCACCCCTCCACTTT.

The DNA for the CDR3 is TGTGCCTTCCTCGTGGGAGCTAATTCACCCCTCCACTTT. Amino acid sequence: CAFLVGANSPLHF. The V and J genes are TRBV30 and TRBJ1-6; D is unresolved. Germline V gives CDR1 GTSNPN, CDR2 SVGIG (reference sequence). V dropped 7 bases and J dropped 6 bases, with 13 bases sitting between them. The CDR3 is 13 amino acids.

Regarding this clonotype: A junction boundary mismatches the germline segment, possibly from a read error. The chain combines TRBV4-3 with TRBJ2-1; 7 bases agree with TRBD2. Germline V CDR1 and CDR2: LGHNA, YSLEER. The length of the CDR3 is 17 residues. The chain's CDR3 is CASSQARTSLTYDEQFF. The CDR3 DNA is TGCGCCAGCAGCCAAGCCAGGACTAGTTTGACCTACGATGAGCAGTTCTTC.

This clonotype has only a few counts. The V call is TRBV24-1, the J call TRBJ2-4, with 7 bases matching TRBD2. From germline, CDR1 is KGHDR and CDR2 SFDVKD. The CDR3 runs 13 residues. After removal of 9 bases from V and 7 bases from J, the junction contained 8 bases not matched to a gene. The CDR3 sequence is CATHQGRGNIQYF. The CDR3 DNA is TGTGCCACCCACCAAGGGAGGGGTAACATTCAGTACTTC.

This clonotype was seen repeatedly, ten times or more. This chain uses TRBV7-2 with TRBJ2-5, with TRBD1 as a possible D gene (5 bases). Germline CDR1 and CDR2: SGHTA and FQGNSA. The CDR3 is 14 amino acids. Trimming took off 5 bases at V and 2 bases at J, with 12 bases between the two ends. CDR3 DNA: TGTGCCAGCAGCAGGGGTGTAGTACAAGAGACCCAGTACTTC. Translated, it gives CASSRGVVQETQYF.

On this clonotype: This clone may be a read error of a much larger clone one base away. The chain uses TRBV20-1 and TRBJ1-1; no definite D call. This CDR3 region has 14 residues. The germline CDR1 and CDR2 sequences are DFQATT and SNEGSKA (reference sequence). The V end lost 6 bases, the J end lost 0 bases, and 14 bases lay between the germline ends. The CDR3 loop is CSALSVTMNTEAFF. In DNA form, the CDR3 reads TGCAGTGCGTTGTCCGTGACTATGAACACTGAAGCTTTCTTT.

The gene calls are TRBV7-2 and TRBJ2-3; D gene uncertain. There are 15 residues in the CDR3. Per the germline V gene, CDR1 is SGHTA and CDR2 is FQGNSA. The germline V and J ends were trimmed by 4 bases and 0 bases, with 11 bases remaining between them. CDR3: CASSYVPQSTDTQYF. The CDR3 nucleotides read TGTGCCAGCAGCTACGTACCGCAAAGCACAGATACGCAGTATTTT.

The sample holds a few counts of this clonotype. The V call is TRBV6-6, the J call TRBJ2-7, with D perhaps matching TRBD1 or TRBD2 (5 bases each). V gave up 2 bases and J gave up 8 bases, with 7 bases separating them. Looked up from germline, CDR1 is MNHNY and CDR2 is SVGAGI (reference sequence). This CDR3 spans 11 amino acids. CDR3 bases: TGTGCCAGCAGTTACGAGGGGAAGCAGTACTTC. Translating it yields CASSYEGKQYF.

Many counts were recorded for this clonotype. CDR3 nucleotide sequence: TGTGCCAGCAGGCGACAGGGGGGGGCTGCGAACACTGAAGCTTTCTTT. Encoded protein: CASRRQGGAANTEAFF. This rearrangement joins TRBV7-9 to TRBJ1-1, with 9 nucleotides matching TRBD1. Germline assignment: CDR1 SEHNR and CDR2 FQNEAQ (reference sequence). Trimming at V came to 6 bases and at J to 1 base, leaving 9 bases not matched to a gene. The CDR3 runs to 16 residues.

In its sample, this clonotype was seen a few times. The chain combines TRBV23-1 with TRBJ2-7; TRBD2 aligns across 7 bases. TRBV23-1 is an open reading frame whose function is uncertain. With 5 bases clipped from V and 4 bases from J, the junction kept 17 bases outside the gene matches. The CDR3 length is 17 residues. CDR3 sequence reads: CASSATSSAGDWYEQYF. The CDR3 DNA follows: TGCGCCAGCAGTGCAACCTCTTCGGCGGGAGATTGGTACGAGCAGTACTTC.

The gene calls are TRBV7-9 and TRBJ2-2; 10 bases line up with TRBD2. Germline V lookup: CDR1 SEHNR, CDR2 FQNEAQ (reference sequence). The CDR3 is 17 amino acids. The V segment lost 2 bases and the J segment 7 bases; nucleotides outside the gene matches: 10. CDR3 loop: CASSLRGSGREIGELFF. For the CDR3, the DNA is TGTGCCAGCAGCTTACGAGGAAGCGGGAGGGAGATCGGGGAGCTGTTTTTT.

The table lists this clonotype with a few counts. The CDR3 spells CSAREGTGYQPQHF. CDR3 nucleotide sequence: TGCAGTGCTCGGGAAGGGACAGGGTATCAGCCCCAGCATTTT. V usage is TRBV20-1 and J usage is TRBJ1-5; 9 nucleotides agree with TRBD1. This CDR3 is built from 14 residues. Losses at the gene ends were 5 bases for V and 5 bases for J; bases not matched to a gene: 7. Germline CDR1 and CDR2: DFQATT and SNEGSKA (reference sequence).

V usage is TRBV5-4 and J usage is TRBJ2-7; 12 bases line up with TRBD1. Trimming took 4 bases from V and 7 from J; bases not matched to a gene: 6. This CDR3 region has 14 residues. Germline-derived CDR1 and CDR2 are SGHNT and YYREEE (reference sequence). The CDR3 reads CASSPGQGAEEQYF. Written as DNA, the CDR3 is TGTGCCAGCAGCCCGGGACAGGGGGCTGAGGAGCAGTACTTC.

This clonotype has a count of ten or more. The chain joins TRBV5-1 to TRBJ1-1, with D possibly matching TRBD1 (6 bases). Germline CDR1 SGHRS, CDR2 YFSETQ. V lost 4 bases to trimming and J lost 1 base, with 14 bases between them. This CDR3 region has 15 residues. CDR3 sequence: CASSAGQYPNTEAFF. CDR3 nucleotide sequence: TGCGCCAGCAGCGCCGGACAGTACCCGAACACTGAAGCTTTCTTT.

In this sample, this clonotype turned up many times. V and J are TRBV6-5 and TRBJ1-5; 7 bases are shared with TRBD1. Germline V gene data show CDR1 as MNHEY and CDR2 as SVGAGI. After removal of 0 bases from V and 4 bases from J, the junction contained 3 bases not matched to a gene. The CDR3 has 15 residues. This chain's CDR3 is CASSYSGRGNQPQHF. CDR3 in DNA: TGTGCCAGCAGTTACTCGGGCAGGGGGAATCAGCCCCAGCATTTT.

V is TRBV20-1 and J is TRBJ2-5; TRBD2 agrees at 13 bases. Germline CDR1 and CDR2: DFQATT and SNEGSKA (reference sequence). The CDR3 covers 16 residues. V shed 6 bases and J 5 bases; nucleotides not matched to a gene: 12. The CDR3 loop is CSAWAGLAGKRETQYF. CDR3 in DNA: TGCAGTGCCTGGGCGGGACTAGCGGGAAAGAGGGAGACCCAGTACTTC.

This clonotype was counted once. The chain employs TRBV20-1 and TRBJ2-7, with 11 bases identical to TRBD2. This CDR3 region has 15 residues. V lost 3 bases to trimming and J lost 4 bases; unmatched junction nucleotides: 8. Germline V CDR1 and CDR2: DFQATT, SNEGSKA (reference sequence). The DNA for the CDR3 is TGCAGTGCTAGGACCGAGACTAGCGGGACTTACGAGCAGTACTTC. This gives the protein CSARTETSGTYEQYF.

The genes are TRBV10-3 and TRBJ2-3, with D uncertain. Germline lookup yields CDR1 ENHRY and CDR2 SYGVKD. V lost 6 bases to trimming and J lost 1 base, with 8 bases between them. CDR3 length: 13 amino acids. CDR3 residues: CAIRIFGTDTQYF. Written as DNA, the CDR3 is TGTGCCATCAGGATCTTTGGCACAGATACGCAGTATTTT.

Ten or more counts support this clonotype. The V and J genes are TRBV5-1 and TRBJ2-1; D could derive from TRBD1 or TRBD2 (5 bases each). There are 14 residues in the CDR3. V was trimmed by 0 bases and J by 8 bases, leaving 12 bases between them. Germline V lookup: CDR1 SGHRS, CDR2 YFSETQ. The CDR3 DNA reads TGCGCCAGCAGCTTGGGGGGGAGCATTTATGAGCAGTTCTTC. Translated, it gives CASSLGGSIYEQFF.